These 15 T cell receptor beta chains came from one sample sequenced in a study of post-analysis software for immune sequencing data. Study results and caveats: Elevated frequency relative to controls characterized several TRBV segments in patients, TRBV5-6, TRBV5-1 and TRBV20-1 among them.

No antigen is known for these receptors. The TCR beta cDNA libraries carried unique molecular identifiers. Each CDR3 protein is one row after TCRdb ran MiXCR on the PCR reads. This sample has some 240,000 distinct CDR3 sequences, with 30% to 45% found just once. The sample comprised blood. The receptors originated from a girl aged 10 to 17 with multiple sclerosis.

The chain links TRBV20-1 to TRBJ2-1, with TRBD2 identical over 7 bases. The CDR3 spans 14 residues. Germline assignment: CDR1 DFQATT and CDR2 SNEGSKA (reference sequence). The trim removed 3 bases at V and 6 bases at J, leaving 8 bases unmatched. The CDR3 nucleotides are TGCAGTGCTAGCGGGGCGGGAGAGGGCAATGAGCAGTTCTTC. The encoded protein is CSASGAGEGNEQFF.

The chain links TRBV20-1 to TRBJ2-3; D remains ambiguous. V lost 2 bases and J 0 bases, leaving 12 bases between the germline ends. Germline V lookup: CDR1 DFQATT, CDR2 SNEGSKA (reference sequence). This CDR3 comprises 15 residues. CDR3 sequence: CSARPLETSTDTQYF. CDR3 coding DNA: TGCAGTGCTAGACCCCTAGAAACTAGCACAGATACGCAGTATTTT.

The chain is built from TRBV6-5 and TRBJ1-5; 7 bases are shared with TRBD1. The CDR3 totals 14 residues. V lost 4 bases to trimming and J lost 6 bases; unmatched junction nucleotides: 6. Looked up from germline, CDR1 is MNHEY and CDR2 is SVGAGI. CDR3 sequence reads: CASSFSQGTQPQHF. As DNA, the CDR3 is TGTGCCAGCAGTTTCTCACAGGGGACTCAGCCCCAGCATTTT.

This chain connects TRBV27 to TRBJ2-1, with D perhaps matching TRBD2 (6 bases). The germline V and J ends were trimmed by 5 bases and 7 bases, with 18 bases remaining between them. From germline, CDR1 is MNHEY and CDR2 SMNVEV (reference sequence). The CDR3 is 15 amino acids. CDR3 DNA sequence: TGTGCCAGCAGTGCCGCGAGGGGAGGCGGTAATGAGCAGTTCTTC. Its protein is CASSAARGGGNEQFF.

The chain employs TRBV5-1 and TRBJ2-1; TRBD1 might be the D (5 bases). Trimming removed 5 bases from V and 6 bases from J, with 15 bases in between. CDR1 and CDR2 from the germline V gene are SGHRS and YFSETQ. The CDR3 length is 14 residues. The CDR3 is CASRRAGMVNEQFF. Here the CDR3 DNA reads TGCGCCAGCAGGAGAGCAGGGATGGTCAATGAGCAGTTCTTC.

As concerns this clonotype: Here the CDR3 omits its conserved ending phenylalanine or tryptophan, so a read error is the likely source. The chain uses TRBV5-1 and TRBJ2-1, with a tentative D call TRBD2 (5 bases). The DNA end is more similar to TRBJ2-7, so the J call may be wrong. Germline CDR1 reads SGHRS; CDR2 reads YFSETQ. The CDR3 length is 14 residues. The CDR3 is CASSLERPRNEQYI. CDR3 DNA sequence: TGCGCCAGCAGCTTGGAGCGGCCAAGGAATGAGCAGTACATC.

In its sample, this clonotype was seen a few times. The chain recombines TRBV24-1 with TRBJ2-1; TRBD2 matches at 11 bases. V gave up 4 bases and J gave up 4 bases; unmatched junction bases: 2. The CDR3 totals 15 residues. CDR1 and CDR2 (germline): KGHDR, SFDVKD. The CDR3 spells CATSETSGGYNEQFF. The CDR3 DNA reads as TGTGCCACCAGTGAAACTAGCGGGGGATACAATGAGCAGTTCTTC.

Note on this clonotype: This may arise from a read error, as a much more abundant clone is one base away. The genes are TRBV11-3 and TRBJ2-1, with 13 bases identical to TRBD2. The CDR3 extends over 16 amino acids. Germline CDR1 and CDR2: SGHNT and YENEEA. The CDR3 here is CARSLTGTSGANEQFF. CDR3 DNA sequence: TGTGCCCGCAGCTTAACAGGGACTAGCGGGGCCAATGAGCAGTTCTTC.

The V and J genes are TRBV21-1 and TRBJ1-1; TRBD1, as called in the table, went unchecked against the DNA. TRBV21-1 is a listed pseudogene. The CDR3 totals 14 residues. The CDR3 loop is CASSKEGGGTEAFF. The CDR3 region has the DNA TGTGCCAGCAGCAAAGAGGGGGGCGGCACTGAAGCTTTCTTT.

This clonotype was seen ten or more times. CDR3 protein: CATSRGVGQGALTSYYEQYF. The CDR3 DNA follows: TGTGCCACCAGCAGGGGGGTAGGACAGGGGGCCCTTACCTCCTACTACGAGCAGTACTTC. V usage is TRBV15 and J usage is TRBJ2-7; TRBD1 agrees at 11 bases. CDR3 length equals 20 residues. Germline-derived CDR1 and CDR2 are LNHNV and YYDKDF (reference sequence). The V and J ends lost 3 bases and 3 bases, in that order; junction bases with no gene match: 19. Full variable domain (rest looked up from reference TRBV15 and TRBJ2-7): DAMVIQNPRYQVTQFGKPVTLSCSQTLNHNVMYWYQQKSSQAPKLLFHYYDKDFNNEADTPDNFQSRRPNTSFCFLDIRSPGLGDTAMYLCATSRGVGQGALTSYYEQYFGPGTRLTVT.

The chain has TRBV28 and TRBJ1-1; perhaps TRBD1 as D (5 bases). The germline V gene has CDR1 MDHEN and CDR2 SYDVKM. The CDR3 has 16 residues. Trimming cost V 3 bases and J 7 bases, with 21 bases left between them. This CDR3 reads CASSFFQGARFVEAFF. As DNA, the CDR3 is TGTGCCAGCAGTTTCTTTCAAGGGGCACGATTCGTTGAAGCTTTCTTT.

This chain uses TRBV9 with TRBJ2-1, with D perhaps matching TRBD2 (5 bases). The CDR3 loop spans 19 amino acids. V lost 0 bases, J lost 6 bases, and 25 bases lay in between. Per the germline V gene, CDR1 is SGDLS and CDR2 is YYNGEE. The CDR3 loop is CASSVEVVNSENPLNEQFF. The CDR3 DNA follows: TGTGCCAGCAGCGTAGAGGTGGTAAATAGCGAGAACCCACTCAATGAGCAGTTCTTC.

This clonotype was recorded many times. This sequence joins TRBV24-1 and TRBJ2-3; D remains ambiguous. The CDR3 extends over 17 amino acids. Per germline, CDR1 KGHDR and CDR2 SFDVKD. V lost 4 bases and J lost 3, with 19 bases in between. The DNA of the CDR3 is TGTGCCACCAGTGACGGCCTTGGAGAGAGCGTGACAGATACGCAGTATTTT. It yields the protein CATSDGLGESVTDTQYF.

V usage is TRBV10-3 and J usage is TRBJ2-4; 8 nucleotides match TRBD1. The J call may be wrong; the DNA end is better matched by TRBJ2-7. Germline V gene sequence: CDR1 ENHRY, CDR2 SYGVKD. The CDR3 loop spans 14 amino acids. The CDR3 DNA is TGTGCCATCACTCCGGGACAGGAGGGATACGAGCAGTACTTC. It yields the protein CAITPGQEGYEQYF.

The J gene is TRBJ1-5, the V gene TRBV12-3 or TRBV12-4; D is perhaps TRBD1 (5 bases). There are 15 residues in the CDR3. V was clipped by 4 bases and J by 5 bases, with 15 bases between them. This chain's CDR3 is CASSSYQDNDQPQHF. The CDR3 nucleotides read TGTGCCAGCAGTTCCTACCAGGACAACGATCAGCCCCAGCATTTT.